Following are 4 T cell receptor beta chains from one sample sequenced in a study of T cells after yellow fever vaccination. MiXCR was run by TCRdb on the 5' RACE reads, yielding one entry per CDR3 protein. The data hold about 400,000 distinct CDR3 sequences, with approximately 10% observed a single time. This material consisted of PBMCs, taken on the day of the first yellow fever vaccination. The receptors come from a young man who received the YFV17D yellow fever vaccine.

The gene calls are TRBV7-9 and TRBJ2-1; a weak D match, TRBD2 (6 bases). V lost 5 bases to trimming and J lost 8 bases, with 19 bases between them. The CDR3 is made up of 15 amino acids. CDR1 SEHNR and CDR2 FQNEAQ come from the germline V gene (reference sequence). The CDR3 protein is CASSGSRDWNDEQFF. CDR3 nucleotides: TGTGCCAGCAGCGGCTCCAGGGACTGGAACGATGAGCAGTTCTTC.

The V and J genes are TRBV9 and TRBJ2-1, with D uncertain. Germline lookup yields CDR1 SGDLS and CDR2 YYNGEE. Trimming left V 1 base short and J 9 bases short, with 11 bases between. This CDR3 spans 13 amino acids. Written as DNA, the CDR3 is TGTGCCAGCAGCGTACGACCCTCGGGTGAGCAGTTCTTC. This translates into CASSVRPSGEQFF.

In this sample, this clonotype turned up a few times. This chain links TRBV20-1 with TRBJ2-3, with TRBD1 identical over 7 bases. J was trimmed by 3 bases and V by 3 bases; bases with no gene match: 3. CDR1 and CDR2 (germline): DFQATT, SNEGSKA (reference sequence). The CDR3 totals 13 residues. CDR3 protein: CSASRGPTDTQYF. In DNA, the CDR3 is TGCAGTGCTAGTAGGGGGCCGACAGATACGCAGTATTTT.

The rearrangement uses TRBV20-1 and TRBJ2-1; TRBD2 matches 8 bases. This CDR3 has 13 residues. Germline V gene sequence: CDR1 DFQATT, CDR2 SNEGSKA (reference sequence). The trim removed 6 bases at V and 8 bases at J, leaving 9 bases unmatched. The CDR3 DNA follows: TGCAGTGCCGGTAGCGGGGCTTTCGATGAGCAGTTCTTC. It encodes CSAGSGAFDEQFF.